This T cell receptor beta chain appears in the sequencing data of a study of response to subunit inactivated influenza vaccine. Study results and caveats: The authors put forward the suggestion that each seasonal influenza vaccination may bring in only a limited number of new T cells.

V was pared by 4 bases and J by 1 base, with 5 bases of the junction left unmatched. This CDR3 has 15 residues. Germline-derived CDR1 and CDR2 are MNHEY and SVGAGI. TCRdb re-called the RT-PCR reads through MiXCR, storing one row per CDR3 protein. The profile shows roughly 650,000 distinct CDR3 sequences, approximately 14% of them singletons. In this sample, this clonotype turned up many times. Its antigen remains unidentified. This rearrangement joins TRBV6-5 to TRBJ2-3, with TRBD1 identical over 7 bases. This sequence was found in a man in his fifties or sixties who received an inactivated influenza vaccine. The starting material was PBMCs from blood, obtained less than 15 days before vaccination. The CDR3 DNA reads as TGTGCCAGCAGTTCAACCGGGACAGGCACAGATACGCAGTATTTT. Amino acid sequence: CASSSTGTGTDTQYF.